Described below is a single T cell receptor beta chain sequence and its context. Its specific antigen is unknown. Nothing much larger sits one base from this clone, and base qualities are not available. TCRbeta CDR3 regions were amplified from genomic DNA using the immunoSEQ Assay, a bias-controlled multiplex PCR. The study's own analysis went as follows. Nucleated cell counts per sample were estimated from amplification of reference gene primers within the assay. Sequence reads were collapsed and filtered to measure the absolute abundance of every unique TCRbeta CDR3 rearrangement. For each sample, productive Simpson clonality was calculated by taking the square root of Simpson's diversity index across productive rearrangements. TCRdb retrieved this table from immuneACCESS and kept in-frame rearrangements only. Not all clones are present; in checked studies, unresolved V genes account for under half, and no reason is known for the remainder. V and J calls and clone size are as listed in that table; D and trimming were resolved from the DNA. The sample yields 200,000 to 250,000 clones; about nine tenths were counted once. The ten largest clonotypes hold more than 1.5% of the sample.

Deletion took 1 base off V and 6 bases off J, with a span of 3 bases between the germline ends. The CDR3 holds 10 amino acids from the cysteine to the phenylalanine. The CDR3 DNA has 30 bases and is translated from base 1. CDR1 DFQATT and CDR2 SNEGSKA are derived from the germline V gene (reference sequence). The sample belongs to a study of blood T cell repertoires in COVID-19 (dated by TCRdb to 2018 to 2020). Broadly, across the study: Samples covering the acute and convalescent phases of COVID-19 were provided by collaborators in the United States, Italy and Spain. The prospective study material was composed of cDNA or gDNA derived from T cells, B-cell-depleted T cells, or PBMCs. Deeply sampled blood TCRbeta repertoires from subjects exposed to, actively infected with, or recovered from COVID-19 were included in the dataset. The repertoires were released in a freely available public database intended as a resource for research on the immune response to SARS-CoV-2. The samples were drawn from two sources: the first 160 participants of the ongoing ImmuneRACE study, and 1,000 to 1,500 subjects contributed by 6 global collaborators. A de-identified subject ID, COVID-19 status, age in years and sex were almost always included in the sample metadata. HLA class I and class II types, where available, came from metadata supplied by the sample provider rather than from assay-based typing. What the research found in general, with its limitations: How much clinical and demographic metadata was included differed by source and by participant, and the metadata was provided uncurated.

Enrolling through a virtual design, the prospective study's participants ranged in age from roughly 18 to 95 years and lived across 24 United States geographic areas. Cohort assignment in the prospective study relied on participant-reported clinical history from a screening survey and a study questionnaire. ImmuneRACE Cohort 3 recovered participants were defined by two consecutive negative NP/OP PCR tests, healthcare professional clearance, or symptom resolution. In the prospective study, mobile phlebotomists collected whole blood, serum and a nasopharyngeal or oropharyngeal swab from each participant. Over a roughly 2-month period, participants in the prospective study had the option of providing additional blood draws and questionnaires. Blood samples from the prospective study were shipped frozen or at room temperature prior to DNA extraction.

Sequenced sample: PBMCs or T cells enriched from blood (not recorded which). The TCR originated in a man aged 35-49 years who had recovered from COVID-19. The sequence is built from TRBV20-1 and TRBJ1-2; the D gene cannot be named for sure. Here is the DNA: TGCAGTGCTAGAGTAAATGGCTACACCTTC. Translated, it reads CSARVNGYTF.